A single T cell receptor (beta chain) is shown here with its context. Replicate PCRs from sorted subsets contained around 200 ng DNA, which is some 30,000 T cell genomes. Original processing methods: ImmunoSEQ gave junction-only sequences without quality scores, so filtering differed. Profiling relied on immunoSEQ multiplex PCR, and the TCRdb table lists in-frame clones only, not all of them. The V and J calls and clone size are taken from that table; D and trimming were inferred from the DNA. The sample shows more than 2,000,000 clones, 85% to 95% of them seen only once. This sample stems from a study of shared clonotypes between healthy human individuals. The CDR3 is 14 residues long. Germline V lookup: CDR1 GTSNPN, CDR2 SVGIG (reference sequence). J gave up 7 bases and V 1 base, and 7 bases lay outside the gene matches.

Sequencing was performed on naive CD4+ T cells sorted from blood. Regarding subset: CD45RA+ positively selected. The rearrangement joins TRBV30 to TRBJ2-5; 9 nucleotides align to TRBD1. This clonotype was obtained from a man between 18 and 29 years old in good health. The CDR3: CAWSATGGPGTQYF. CDR3 nucleotide sequence: TGTGCCTGGAGTGCTACAGGGGGCCCGGGGACCCAGTACTTC.